The TCR beta chain under discussion was sequenced for a study of CXCR3-negative and CXCR3-positive naive CD8 T cells (dated by TCRdb to between 2018 and 2021). General notes on the study: In total, about 130 million TRB reads were obtained, which works out to roughly 1.5 +/- 0.3 million reads per library. Diversity and physicochemical repertoire analyses were performed on around twelve donors pooled from two independent experiments. For the TRBV-TRBJ cluster analysis, the naive subsets came from 5 donors, while the memory cells came from 3 donors.

From the cysteine up to the phenylalanine, the CDR3 has a length of 16 residues. Nucleotide data are not available. CDR1 and CDR2 (MNHEY, SVGEGT) derive from the germline V gene. The sequencing machine was a NextSeq 550. The Human TCR Profiling Kit (MiLaboratory) was used to prepare UMI-labeled 5' RACE TRB cDNA libraries. cDNA synthesis used the entire amount of extracted RNA, and PCR amplification then used the entire amount of cDNA produced. Libraries were prepared in parallel with an identical number of PCR cycles. As for how the authors treated the data: With a requirement of at least two reads per UMI, MIGEC and MiXCR extracted about 50,000 +/- 10,000 unique UMI-labeled TRB cDNA molecules per library. On average, approximately 40,000 +/- 10,000 functional in-frame TRB CDR3 nucleotide clonotypes lacking stop codons were found per library. Diversity metrics, including normalized Shannon-Wiener and Chao1, were computed in VDJtools after downsampling to 5000 UMI-labeled TRB molecules per sample. VDJtools was used to calculate clonotype-size-weighted physicochemical properties of the central five CDR3 residues, namely interaction energy, strength, volume and Kidera factor 4. TCRdb reprocessed the reads into one record per CDR3 protein sequence, lacking DNA. The authors' filters were not applied to this entry. The table of this sample itemizes some 99,000 distinct CDR3 sequences. 0.95% to 1.4% of the sample goes to the ten largest clones.

Each CD8+ T cell subset was flow-sorted in triplicate, and 300,000 or so cells per subset were placed directly into RLT lysis buffer. To keep memory contaminants out, a stringent definition of naive CD8+ T cells was applied: CD45RO-CCR7+CD27+CD95-. Peripheral blood mononuclear cells were isolated from buffy coats by standard density gradient centrifugation. Naive CXCR3-negative and CXCR3-positive CD8+ T cells were flow-sorted using a FACSAria III. Total RNA was extracted from sorted cells with an RNeasy Mini Kit. Points the paper makes about the study in general: Because surface CD5, which is linked to self-reactivity in mice, was comparable between the naive subsets, TCR interaction strength was also inferred from the physicochemical properties of TRB CDR3s. Freshly isolated PBMCs were used for most assays because CXCR3 expression went down partially after cryopreservation. Compared with CXCR3-negative naive cells, CXCR3-positive naive cells had TRB CDR3s with higher hydrophobicity (lower Kidera factor 4), lower energy, and higher strength and volume indices. Naive CXCR3-negative and CXCR3-positive cells from the same donor showed similar TRBV-TRBJ usage, whereas memory cells showed distinct patterns. Both naive subsets had comparably high repertoire diversity, while memory CD8+ T cells had much lower repertoire diversity.

Worth noting for this clonotype: Its binding antigen is unknown.

This receptor was obtained from a human donor in good health. Some clones in this sample may be carry-over from other donors' samples. Here the chain combines TRBV6-2 or TRBV6-3 and TRBJ2-7; checking the TCRdb D call of TRBD1 is not possible without DNA. The sequencing sample was made of naive CXCR3+ CD8+ T cells from blood. The sample's cell subset or site, from its label and the paper: CD45RO-CCR7+CD27+CD95- naive CD8+ T cells expressing CXCR3 (TNR3+). The CDR3 amino acid sequence is: CASGSSGAGAFFEQYF.